This TCR beta chain was obtained from a study of regulatory T cells in long-lasting Graves disease. According to the study, TCR beta libraries were built with iRepertoire HTBI primers and CDR3-region Arm-PCR. TCRdb ran MiXCR on the multiplex PCR reads and lists one entry per CDR3 protein. The data hold 500,000 or so distinct CDR3 sequences, with about 16% observed a single time. This CDR3 has 14 amino acids. In germline, CDR1 is SEHNR, CDR2 FQNEAQ (reference sequence). The junction had 8 bases not matched to a gene; V was cut back by 4 bases and J by 6 bases. The time point was: newly diagnosed GD, antithyroid drugs for less than 3 months. Generation of the TCR library employed RNA extracted from PBMCs. These sequences were also reported in another study, on T cells in Graves' hyperthyroidism and ophthalmopathy.

This chain connects TRBV7-9 to TRBJ2-7; TRBD1 matches 8 bases. The sequence was collected from a woman aged 40-65 years with Graves disease. Sequencing was performed on peripheral blood mononuclear cells (PBMCs), taken at new diagnosis, from a patient treated with antithyroid drugs. CDR3: CASSSTQGGFEQYF. CDR3 in DNA: TGTGCCAGCAGCTCCACACAGGGGGGCTTCGAGCAGTACTTC. Full variable domain (missing parts from reference TRBV7-9 and TRBJ2-7): DTGVSQNPRHKITKRGQNVTFRCDPISEHNRLYWYRQTLGQGPEFLTYFQNEAQLEKSRLLSDRFSAERPKGSFSTLEIQRTEQGDSAMYLCASSSTQGGFEQYFGPGTRLTVT.